The sequence of this T cell receptor beta chain was determined in a study of cytomegalovirus exposure and HLA in healthy donors. Study-level results: Because they were indistinguishable, some V segments, including TRBV6-2 and TRBV6-3, were excluded. Per published reports, the classifier diagnosed cytomegalovirus status with high specificity and sensitivity. Analyses of presence and absence presupposed an approximately uniform sequencing depth across donors.

J lost 4 bases, V lost 5 bases, and 6 bases had no gene match. The CDR3 is 15 residues long. Germline V gene sequence: CDR1 SGHTA, CDR2 FQGTGA. As to this clone: What it binds is not known.

PCR was performed using 60 Vbeta and 13 Jbeta primers. Method: immunoSEQ multiplex PCR; TCRdb's copy keeps in-frame clones and lacks some. The table has 95,000 to 150,000 clones, approximately 72% seen once. V is TRBV7-3 and J is TRBJ2-3; 10 bases agree with TRBD2. The receptor's source is a man between 60 and 75 years old in good health and CMV-seropositive. The source material was PBMCs. CDR3 sequence reads: CASSAGTSESDTQYF. Written as DNA, the CDR3 is TGTGCCAGCAGCGCCGGGACTAGCGAATCAGATACGCAGTATTTT. Full variable domain (remainder filled in from reference TRBV7-3 and TRBJ2-3): GAGVSQTPSNKVTEKGKYVELRCDPISGHTALYWYRQSLGQGPEFLIYFQGTGAADDSGLPNDRFFAVRPEGSVSTLKIQRTERGDSAVYLCASSAGTSESDTQYFGPGTRLTVL.